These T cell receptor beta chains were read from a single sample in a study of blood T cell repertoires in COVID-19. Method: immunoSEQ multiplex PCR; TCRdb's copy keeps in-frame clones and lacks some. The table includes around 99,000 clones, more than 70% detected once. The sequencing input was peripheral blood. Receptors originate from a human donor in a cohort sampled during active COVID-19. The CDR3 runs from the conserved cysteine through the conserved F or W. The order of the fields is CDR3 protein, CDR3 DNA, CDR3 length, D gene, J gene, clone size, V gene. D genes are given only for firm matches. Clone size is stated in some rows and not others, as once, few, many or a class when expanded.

cdr3_aa: CASSRWTGSKTNTEAFF; cdr3_nt: TGCGCCAGCAGCCGGTGGACAGGGTCCAAAACGAACACTGAAGCTTTCTTT; cdr3_length: 17; d_call: TRBD1; j_call: TRBJ1-1; clone_size: -; v_call: TRBV4-3
cdr3_aa: CASSLRYAGVQETQYF; cdr3_nt: TGTGCCAGCAGTTTAAGATATGCGGGGGTCCAAGAGACCCAGTACTTC; cdr3_length: 16; d_call: TRBD2; j_call: TRBJ2-5; clone_size: -; v_call: TRBV28
cdr3_aa: CASSIQPTGVGYTF; cdr3_nt: TGTGCCAGCAGTATTCAACCGACAGGGGTTGGCTACACCTTC; cdr3_length: 14; d_call: TRBD1; j_call: TRBJ1-2; clone_size: -; v_call: TRBV6-2/TRBV6-3
cdr3_aa: CASSIDLAGGRNEQFF; cdr3_nt: TGTGCCAGTAGTATAGATCTAGCGGGAGGTAGAAATGAGCAGTTCTTC; cdr3_length: 16; d_call: TRBD2; j_call: TRBJ2-1; clone_size: few; v_call: TRBV19
cdr3_aa: CASSGREVRDTQYF; cdr3_nt: TGTGCCAGCAGCGGGAGAGAAGTAAGAGATACGCAGTATTTT; cdr3_length: 14; d_call: -; j_call: TRBJ2-3; clone_size: -; v_call: TRBV7-2
cdr3_aa: CASSQYNIRQGSLNAPLHF; cdr3_nt: TGTGCCAGCAGCCAATATAATATTCGACAGGGAAGTTTGAATGCACCCCTCCACTTT; cdr3_length: 19; d_call: TRBD1; j_call: TRBJ1-6; clone_size: -; v_call: TRBV3-1/TRBV3-2
cdr3_aa: CASAGSSTDTQYF; cdr3_nt: TGTGCCAGTGCGGGGTCTAGCACAGATACGCAGTATTTT; cdr3_length: 13; d_call: -; j_call: TRBJ2-3; clone_size: -; v_call: TRBV30
cdr3_aa: CASSSGLAGSTDTQYF; cdr3_nt: TGTGCCAGCAGCTCGGGACTAGCGGGGAGCACAGATACGCAGTATTTT; cdr3_length: 16; d_call: TRBD2; j_call: TRBJ2-3; clone_size: -; v_call: TRBV11-2
cdr3_aa: CASYPITTNTEAFF; cdr3_nt: TGTGCCAGCTACCCGATAACAACGAACACTGAAGCTTTCTTT; cdr3_length: 14; d_call: -; j_call: TRBJ1-1; clone_size: few; v_call: TRBV18
cdr3_aa: CASSQDSGSTDTQYF; cdr3_nt: TGCGCCAGCAGCCAAGACAGCGGGAGCACAGATACGCAGTATTTT; cdr3_length: 15; d_call: -; j_call: TRBJ2-3; clone_size: -; v_call: TRBV4-3
cdr3_aa: CASSGGTGGLLGDDAFF; cdr3_nt: TGTGCCAGCAGTGGAGGGACAGGGGGCCTTCTAGGGGATGATGCTTTCTTT; cdr3_length: 17; d_call: TRBD1; j_call: TRBJ1-1; clone_size: -; v_call: TRBV28
cdr3_aa: CAWNQGVRTGELFF; cdr3_nt: TGTGCCTGGAATCAGGGGGTGAGGACCGGGGAGCTGTTTTTT; cdr3_length: 14; d_call: TRBD1; j_call: TRBJ2-2; clone_size: -; v_call: TRBV30
cdr3_aa: CASIYSGTLGDTQYF; cdr3_nt: TGTGCCAGCATCTATAGCGGGACGTTGGGAGATACGCAGTATTTT; cdr3_length: 15; d_call: TRBD2; j_call: TRBJ2-3; clone_size: once; v_call: TRBV6-5
cdr3_aa: CASSESRFYGYTF; cdr3_nt: TGTGCCAGCAGTGAATCCAGATTCTATGGCTACACCTTC; cdr3_length: 13; d_call: -; j_call: TRBJ1-2; clone_size: -; v_call: TRBV6-1
cdr3_aa: CASNMGQGNSPLHF; cdr3_nt: TGTGCCAGCAACATGGGACAAGGAAATTCACCCCTCCACTTT; cdr3_length: 14; d_call: -; j_call: TRBJ1-6; clone_size: -; v_call: TRBV7-2
cdr3_aa: CATSDSVAGGPQYF; cdr3_nt: TGTGCCACCAGTGATTCGGTAGCGGGGGGGCCCCAGTACTTC; cdr3_length: 14; d_call: TRBD2; j_call: TRBJ2-5; clone_size: -; v_call: TRBV24-1
cdr3_aa: CASSNPPGLATGELFF; cdr3_nt: TGTGCCAGCAGCAATCCTCCGGGACTAGCTACCGGGGAGCTGTTTTTT; cdr3_length: 16; d_call: TRBD2; j_call: TRBJ2-2; clone_size: -; v_call: TRBV27
cdr3_aa: CASSYSIAGKYEQYF; cdr3_nt: TGTGCCAGCAGTTACTCCATAGCGGGAAAGTACGAGCAGTACTTC; cdr3_length: 15; d_call: TRBD2; j_call: TRBJ2-7; clone_size: -; v_call: TRBV6-6
cdr3_aa: CASSFGHSSYNSPLHF; cdr3_nt: TGTGCCAGCAGCTTTGGACACAGCTCCTATAATTCACCCCTCCACTTT; cdr3_length: 16; d_call: -; j_call: TRBJ1-6; clone_size: -; v_call: TRBV7-2
cdr3_aa: CATSENGQGAETQYF; cdr3_nt: TGTGCCACCAGTGAGAACGGACAGGGGGCAGAGACCCAGTACTTC; cdr3_length: 15; d_call: TRBD1; j_call: TRBJ2-5; clone_size: -; v_call: TRBV24-1
cdr3_aa: CASSLLGLWGYTF; cdr3_nt: TGTGCCAGCAGCTTATTGGGGCTTTGGGGCTACACCTTC; cdr3_length: 13; d_call: -; j_call: TRBJ1-2; clone_size: -; v_call: TRBV7-2
cdr3_aa: CASSPVTGTAYTDTQYF; cdr3_nt: TGTGCCAGCTCACCCGTGACCGGGACAGCCTACACAGATACGCAGTATTTT; cdr3_length: 17; d_call: TRBD1; j_call: TRBJ2-3; clone_size: -; v_call: TRBV18
cdr3_aa: CASTPSGGGTPEAFF; cdr3_nt: TGTGCCAGCACCCCCAGTGGGGGGGGGACTCCTGAAGCTTTCTTT; cdr3_length: 15; d_call: -; j_call: TRBJ1-1; clone_size: -; v_call: TRBV7-2
cdr3_aa: CASSQRERGNYGYTF; cdr3_nt: TGTGCCAGCAGCCAAAGGGAGAGGGGGAACTATGGCTACACCTTC; cdr3_length: 15; d_call: -; j_call: TRBJ1-2; clone_size: many; v_call: TRBV3-1/TRBV3-2
cdr3_aa: CSASTQGTQYF; cdr3_nt: TGCAGTGCTAGTACTCAGGGCACGCAGTATTTT; cdr3_length: 11; d_call: -; j_call: TRBJ2-3; clone_size: -; v_call: TRBV20-1
cdr3_aa: CASSHGLAVNTGELFF; cdr3_nt: TGTGCCAGCAGCCACGGACTAGCGGTGAACACCGGGGAGCTGTTTTTT; cdr3_length: 16; d_call: TRBD2; j_call: TRBJ2-2; clone_size: -; v_call: TRBV3-1/TRBV3-2
cdr3_aa: CASSPRQGYSGANVLTF; cdr3_nt: TGTGCCAGCTCACCACGCCAGGGATACTCTGGGGCCAACGTCCTGACTTTC; cdr3_length: 17; d_call: -; j_call: TRBJ2-6; clone_size: -; v_call: TRBV18
cdr3_aa: CASSFELLAGGQGTGELFF; cdr3_nt: TGCGCCAGCAGCTTCGAGCTACTAGCGGGAGGGCAGGGCACCGGGGAGCTGTTTTTT; cdr3_length: 19; d_call: TRBD2; j_call: TRBJ2-2; clone_size: -; v_call: TRBV5-1
cdr3_aa: CASSLASGVNEQFF; cdr3_nt: TGTGCCAGCAGCTTGGCGAGCGGGGTTAATGAGCAGTTCTTC; cdr3_length: 14; d_call: TRBD2; j_call: TRBJ2-1; clone_size: -; v_call: TRBV5-4
cdr3_aa: CASSWGRGEAFF; cdr3_nt: TGTGCCAGCTCTTGGGGTAGGGGAGAAGCTTTCTTT; cdr3_length: 12; d_call: -; j_call: TRBJ1-1; clone_size: -; v_call: TRBV5-6
cdr3_aa: CASSSQVEMQETQYF; cdr3_nt: TGCGCCAGCAGCTCCCAGGTTGAGATGCAAGAGACCCAGTACTTC; cdr3_length: 15; d_call: -; j_call: TRBJ2-5; clone_size: -; v_call: TRBV5-1
cdr3_aa: CASSSIGDRVQETQYF; cdr3_nt: TGTGCCAGCAGTTCCATTGGGGACAGGGTGCAAGAGACCCAGTACTTC; cdr3_length: 16; d_call: TRBD1; j_call: TRBJ2-5; clone_size: -; v_call: TRBV27
cdr3_aa: CASSESGSGRLNEQYF; cdr3_nt: TGTGCCAGCAGTGAAAGCGGTAGCGGGAGGTTAAACGAGCAGTACTTC; cdr3_length: 16; d_call: TRBD2; j_call: TRBJ2-7; clone_size: -; v_call: TRBV2
cdr3_aa: CASSLAGRGQPQHF; cdr3_nt: TGTGCCAGCAGCTTAGCGGGGAGAGGACAGCCCCAGCATTTT; cdr3_length: 14; d_call: -; j_call: TRBJ1-5; clone_size: -; v_call: TRBV13
cdr3_aa: CASSSASTDTQYF; cdr3_nt: TGTGCCAGCAGTTCCGCGAGCACAGATACGCAGTATTTT; cdr3_length: 13; d_call: -; j_call: TRBJ2-3; clone_size: -; v_call: TRBV27
cdr3_aa: CASRPGGTGNGYTF; cdr3_nt: TGTGCCAGCAGGCCCGGGGGGACTGGAAATGGCTACACCTTC; cdr3_length: 14; d_call: -; j_call: TRBJ1-2; clone_size: -; v_call: TRBV14
cdr3_aa: CASSPGGPSAYEQYF; cdr3_nt: TGTGCCAGCAGCCCGGGCGGGCCCTCCGCCTACGAGCAGTACTTC; cdr3_length: 15; d_call: -; j_call: TRBJ2-7; clone_size: few; v_call: TRBV7-9
cdr3_aa: CASRSKGGTGELFF; cdr3_nt: TGCGCCAGCAGGTCAAAAGGCGGCACCGGGGAGCTGTTTTTT; cdr3_length: 14; d_call: -; j_call: TRBJ2-2; clone_size: -; v_call: TRBV4-3
cdr3_aa: CAWSEERRVNNEQFF; cdr3_nt: TGTGCCTGGAGTGAAGAGCGGCGGGTAAACAATGAGCAGTTCTTC; cdr3_length: 15; d_call: -; j_call: TRBJ2-1; clone_size: -; v_call: TRBV30
cdr3_aa: CASTGTGAYGYTF; cdr3_nt: TGTGCCAGCACCGGGACAGGAGCCTATGGCTACACCTTC; cdr3_length: 13; d_call: TRBD1; j_call: TRBJ1-2; clone_size: -; v_call: TRBV6-5
cdr3_aa: CASSPDLAGAAEQYF; cdr3_nt: TGTGCCAGCAGCCCGGACCTAGCGGGAGCGGCCGAGCAGTACTTC; cdr3_length: 15; d_call: TRBD2; j_call: TRBJ2-7; clone_size: -; v_call: TRBV5-4
cdr3_aa: CASSTLAGQETQYF; cdr3_nt: TGTGCCAGCTCGACCTTGGCGGGGCAAGAGACCCAGTACTTC; cdr3_length: 14; d_call: -; j_call: TRBJ2-5; clone_size: -; v_call: TRBV18
cdr3_aa: CASSLGQGNGETQYF; cdr3_nt: TGTGCCAGCAGCTTAGGGCAGGGCAACGGGGAGACCCAGTACTTC; cdr3_length: 15; d_call: -; j_call: TRBJ2-5; clone_size: many; v_call: TRBV7-2